These 26 T cell receptor beta chains were all obtained from the same sample, sequenced in a study of T-cell memory formation after mild COVID-19. One entry per CDR3 protein, called by TCRdb with MiXCR from the 5' RACE reads. This sample has roughly 340,000 distinct CDR3 sequences, with around a sixth found just once. The source material was PBMCs or a T cell subset sorted from them (not recorded which). Receptors were obtained from a man aged 18 to 30 who had mild COVID-19 (a few samples of this study predate the infection). Cell type and time point are not known.

This clonotype was seen a handful of times. The CDR3 sequence: CASSLGVTGIYEQYV. Here the CDR3 DNA reads TGTGCCAGCAGCTTAGGGGTGACAGGGATCTACGAGCAGTACGTC. The rearrangement links TRBV7-2 to TRBJ2-7, with 7 bases that match TRBD1. V lost 1 base and J lost 3; bases outside the gene matches: 6. The germline V gene encodes CDR1 SGHTA and CDR2 FQGNSA. The CDR3 runs to 15 residues.

This clonotype was found a few times. The chain recombines TRBV4-1 with TRBJ2-3; D is ambiguous. CDR1 is MGHRA and CDR2 is YSYEKL in the germline V gene. V was pared by 2 bases and J by 2 bases, with 14 bases between. This CDR3 is 16 amino acids long. CDR3 sequence (DNA): TGCGCCAGCAGCCAATTGGACCCCTCCTACACAGATACGCAGTATTTT. Encoded protein: CASSQLDPSYTDTQYF.

The chain joins TRBV30 to TRBJ2-1, with 8 positions matching TRBD2. The junction had 4 bases not matched to a gene; V was cut back by 2 bases and J by 4 bases. The CDR3 totals 14 residues. Germline CDR1 reads GTSNPN; CDR2 reads SVGIG (reference sequence). This CDR3 is CAWSRGGTYNEQFF. The CDR3 region has the DNA TGTGCCTGGAGTCGCGGGGGGACGTACAATGAGCAGTTCTTC.

This clonotype showed up just a few times. The chain employs TRBV5-1 and TRBJ2-7, with D hard to call. This CDR3 comprises 14 residues. Between the trimmed V and J ends, which lost 0 bases and 6 bases, there was a span of 13 bases. Germline lookup yields CDR1 SGHRS and CDR2 YFSETQ. CDR3 bases: TGCGCCAGCAGCTTGGGCCGCTCACCCTCCGAGCAGTACTTC. Residues: CASSLGRSPSEQYF. Full variable domain (remainder filled in from reference TRBV5-1 and TRBJ2-7): KAGVTQTPRYLIKTRGQQVTLSCSPISGHRSVSWYQQTPGQGLQFLFEYFSETQRNKGNFPGRFSGRQFSNSRSEMNVSTLELGDSALYLCASSLGRSPSEQYFGPGTRLTVT.

This clonotype was observed a handful of times. The V and J genes are TRBV4-3 and TRBJ2-2; D is tentatively TRBD1 or TRBD2 (5 bases each). Germline CDR1 is LGHNA and CDR2 is YSLEER. The CDR3 length is 18 residues. Trimming cost V 0 bases and J 0 bases, with 14 bases left between them. CDR3 amino acids: CASSQEGIGATNTGELFF. The CDR3, as DNA: TGCGCCAGCAGCCAAGAAGGAATCGGGGCCACGAACACCGGGGAGCTGTTTTTT.

The chain joins TRBV29-1 to TRBJ2-7; 11 nucleotides line up with TRBD1. CDR3 length equals 14 residues. After removal of 0 bases from V and 6 bases from J, the junction contained 4 bases not matched to a gene. Germline V gene lookup returns CDR1 SQVTM and CDR2 ANQGSEA. The CDR3 region is CSVEDGQGAVEQYF. As DNA, the CDR3 is TGCAGCGTTGAAGACGGACAGGGGGCGGTCGAGCAGTACTTC.

This clonotype was recorded a few times. The rearrangement uses TRBV18 and TRBJ2-5; no reliable D call. The CDR3 sequence is 13 residues long. V was shortened by 3 bases and J by 6 bases, with 11 bases between the two germline ends. Germline values: CDR1 KGHSH, CDR2 LQKENI. The CDR3 sequence is CASSPPSSKTQYF. CDR3 in DNA: TGTGCCAGCTCACCCCCTTCATCAAAGACCCAGTACTTC.

This clonotype came up a few times. The genes are TRBV4-3 and TRBJ2-7; D call uncertain. Per the germline V gene, CDR1 is LGHNA and CDR2 is YSLEER. Trimming took 0 bases from V and 0 from J, leaving 9 bases between them. The CDR3 runs 15 residues. DNA for the CDR3: TGCGCCAGCAGCCAAGAGGTACCGGGCTCCTACGAGCAGTACTTC. Its translation is CASSQEVPGSYEQYF.

This clonotype has more than one count but fewer than ten. The V and J genes are TRBV7-9 and TRBJ2-7; 7 bases align to TRBD1. Germline CDR1 reads SEHNR; CDR2 reads FQNEAQ (reference sequence). The CDR3 contains 15 residues. Germline trimming cut 1 base from V and 5 bases from J; bases unmatched to any gene: 8. CDR3 bases: TGTGCCAGCAGCTTAGAGGGGGCGATCCCCCACGAGCAGTACGTC. This codes for CASSLEGAIPHEQYV.

This clonotype was counted between two and nine times. This CDR3 is CASSRPLATTDTQYF. The CDR3 nucleotides are TGTGCCAGCAGTCGTCCCCTAGCGACCACAGATACGCAGTATTTT. The chain uses TRBV12-3 or TRBV12-4 and TRBJ2-3; D possibly corresponds to TRBD2 (6 bases). V was cut by 5 bases and J by 2 bases, with 14 bases left in between. There are 15 residues in the CDR3.

J is TRBJ2-3 and V is TRBV29-1; the match to TRBD2 covers 8 bases. Germline loops: CDR1 SQVTM, CDR2 ANQGSEA. V dropped 5 bases and J dropped 0; count of bases not matched to a gene: 7. This CDR3 comprises 15 residues. The DNA of the CDR3 is TGCAGCGTTCTGAGGCCGGGGGGGAGCACAGATACGCAGTATTTT. Translating it yields CSVLRPGGSTDTQYF.

Only a few counts were recorded for this clonotype. The rearrangement uses TRBV15 and TRBJ2-6, with D perhaps matching TRBD1 (6 bases). The CDR3 consists of 17 residues. Per the germline V gene, CDR1 is LNHNV and CDR2 is YYDKDF (reference sequence). The V end was cut by 2 bases, the J end by 1 base, with 12 bases between. The CDR3 loop is CATSRTGIRSGANVLTF. The CDR3 nucleotides are TGTGCCACCAGCAGAACAGGGATCCGGTCTGGGGCCAACGTCCTGACTTTC.

The J gene is TRBJ1-1, the V gene TRBV3-1; D ambiguous. The CDR3 is 14 amino acids. Trimming took off 5 bases at V and 2 bases at J, with 12 bases between the two ends. The V gene's germline CDR1 is LGHDT and CDR2 YNNKEL (reference sequence). CDR3 in amino acids: CASSFRLGNTEAFF. The CDR3, as DNA: TGTGCCAGCAGCTTTAGACTGGGTAACACTGAAGCTTTCTTT.

This clonotype was detected only a few times. The rearrangement uses TRBV4-1 and TRBJ2-3; 10 nucleotides match TRBD2. CDR1 is MGHRA, CDR2 YSYEKL, per germline. The V segment lost 1 base and the J segment 5 bases; nucleotides outside the gene matches: 6. The CDR3 is 16 amino acids. CDR3 DNA sequence: TGCGCCAGCAGCCAAGTCTCTAGCGGGGGATTAGATACGCAGTATTTT. Translating gives CASSQVSSGGLDTQYF.

The chain combines TRBV12-3 or TRBV12-4 with TRBJ2-5; 8 bases are a match to TRBD2. The CDR3 has 13 amino acids. V shed 6 bases and J 5 bases; nucleotides not matched to a gene: 5. Written as DNA, the CDR3 is TGTGCCAGCAGCATACTAGCGGAGGAGACCCAGTACTTC. Protein: CASSILAEETQYF.

The table lists this clonotype with a few counts. V gene TRBV20-1 combines with J gene TRBJ2-3; D remains ambiguous. Germline V gives CDR1 DFQATT, CDR2 SNEGSKA (reference sequence). The CDR3 has 15 residues. The ends were cut back, 1 base at V and 2 bases at J, with 13 bases in the middle. The CDR3 is CSARVSLRPTDTQYF. In DNA form, the CDR3 reads TGCAGTGCTAGAGTTTCACTGAGACCCACAGATACGCAGTATTTT.

V and J are TRBV7-8 and TRBJ1-1; D call uncertain. Trimming shortened V by 2 bases and J by 3 bases, and 10 bases separated the two germline ends. This CDR3 has 14 residues. From germline, CDR1 is SGHVS and CDR2 FQNEAQ. This chain's CDR3 is CASSLYSGYTEAFF. CDR3 bases: TGTGCCAGCAGCTTATATAGCGGGTACACTGAAGCTTTCTTT.

This clonotype was seen only a few times. The V and J genes are TRBV5-1 and TRBJ2-2; TRBD1 aligns across 11 bases. With V trimmed by 4 bases and J by 4 bases, 3 bases remained unmatched. The length of the CDR3 is 15 residues. The germline CDR1 and CDR2 sequences are SGHRS and YFSETQ. The CDR3 region has the DNA TGCGCCAGCAGCCAGGGACAGGGGGTCACCGGGGAGCTGTTTTTT. It translates to CASSQGQGVTGELFF.

The rearrangement uses TRBV28 and TRBJ1-1; TRBD1 matches at 10 bases. This CDR3 has 13 amino acids. The ends lost 8 bases at V and 7 bases at J; junction bases unmatched: 7. The germline V gene encodes CDR1 MDHEN and CDR2 SYDVKM. DNA of the CDR3: TGTGCCAGCGTCGACAGGGGGCCGGGTGAAGCTTTCTTT. It encodes CASVDRGPGEAFF. The variable domain in full, completed from reference TRBV28 and TRBJ1-1, reads DVKVTQSSRYLVKRTGEKVFLECVQDMDHENMFWYRQDPGLGLRLIYFSYDVKMKEKGDIPEGYSVSREKKERFSLILESASTNQTSMYLCASVDRGPGEAFFGQGTRLTVV.

In its sample, this clonotype was seen a few times. The V gene is TRBV11-2, the J gene TRBJ1-6; 10 bases match TRBD1. Trimming took 8 bases from V and 10 from J; bases not matched to a gene: 5. The CDR3 runs 13 residues. Germline-derived CDR1 and CDR2 are SGHAT and FQNNGV. CDR3 in DNA: TGTGCCAGCGGGACAGGGGTTGCCTCACCCCTCCACTTT. It is translated as CASGTGVASPLHF.

This clonotype was recorded a few times. This chain uses TRBV7-9 with TRBJ2-2; D perhaps matches TRBD1 (6 bases). The CDR3 sequence is 15 residues long. V lost 2 bases and J 6 bases, leaving 13 bases between the germline ends. Germline V CDR1 and CDR2: SEHNR, FQNEAQ (reference sequence). The chain's CDR3 is CASSLSVYRAGELFF. The CDR3, as DNA: TGTGCCAGCAGCTTATCTGTGTACAGGGCCGGGGAGCTGTTTTTT. Using reference TRBV7-9 and TRBJ2-2 for the parts outside the CDR3, the full variable domain is DTGVSQNPRHKITKRGQNVTFRCDPISEHNRLYWYRQTLGQGPEFLTYFQNEAQLEKSRLLSDRFSAERPKGSFSTLEIQRTEQGDSAMYLCASSLSVYRAGELFFGEGSRLTVL.

This clonotype appeared a few times. The chain recombines TRBV11-2 with TRBJ2-7; TRBD1 aligns across 9 bases. Per germline, CDR1 SGHAT and CDR2 FQNNGV. J lost 5 bases, V lost 3 bases, and 5 bases had no gene match. The CDR3 runs to 14 residues. The CDR3 DNA is TGTGCCAGCAGCTTCGGGACAGGGTTCAACGAGCAGTACTTC. Translating gives CASSFGTGFNEQYF.

The J gene is TRBJ2-1, the V gene TRBV28; 12 bases map to TRBD1. The CDR3 consists of 14 residues. Germline V gene sequence: CDR1 MDHEN, CDR2 SYDVKM. Germline trimming cut 5 bases from V and 8 bases from J; bases unmatched to any gene: 4. The CDR3 here is CASSPWDRGHEQFF. DNA for the CDR3: TGTGCCAGCAGTCCCTGGGACAGGGGGCATGAGCAGTTCTTC.

This clonotype has more than one count but fewer than ten. The CDR3 nucleotides are TGTGCCAGCAGTCTACTGGGACAGGGCTCGCTCGGCTACACCTTC. Translated: CASSLLGQGSLGYTF. This chain uses TRBV6-1 with TRBJ1-2, with 9 bases identical to TRBD1. Looked up from germline, CDR1 is MNHNS and CDR2 is SASEGT. The CDR3 extends over 15 amino acids. The ends lost 5 bases at V and 8 bases at J; junction bases unmatched: 12.

The rearrangement links TRBV18 to TRBJ2-7, with a tentative D call TRBD1 (5 bases). V was pared by 5 bases and J by 3 bases, with 8 bases between. The CDR3 is 12 amino acids. Germline CDR1 and CDR2: KGHSH and LQKENI. CDR3 region: CASSITGYEQYV. CDR3 in DNA: TGTGCCAGCTCAATAACAGGCTACGAGCAGTACGTC.

The table lists this clonotype with a few counts. The gene calls are TRBV20-1 and TRBJ2-3, with D hard to call. The germline V gene encodes CDR1 DFQATT and CDR2 SNEGSKA (reference sequence). CDR3 length: 14 residues. Trimming took 3 bases from V and 1 from J, leaving 11 bases between them. The CDR3 nucleotides are TGCAGTGCTAGCTGGGGTCGGGGCACAGATACGCAGTATTTT. The encoded protein is CSASWGRGTDTQYF.